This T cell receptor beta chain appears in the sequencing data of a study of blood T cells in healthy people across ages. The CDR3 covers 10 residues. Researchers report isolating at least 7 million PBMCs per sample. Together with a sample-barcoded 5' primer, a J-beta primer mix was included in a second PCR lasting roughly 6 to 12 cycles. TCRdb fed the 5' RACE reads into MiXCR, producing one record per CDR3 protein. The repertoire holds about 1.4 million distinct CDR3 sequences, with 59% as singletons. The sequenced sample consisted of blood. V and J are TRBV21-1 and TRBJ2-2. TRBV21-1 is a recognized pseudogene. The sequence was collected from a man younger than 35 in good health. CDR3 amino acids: CGPDTGELFF. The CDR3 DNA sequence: TGCGGGCCGGACACCGGGGAGCTGTTTTTT.